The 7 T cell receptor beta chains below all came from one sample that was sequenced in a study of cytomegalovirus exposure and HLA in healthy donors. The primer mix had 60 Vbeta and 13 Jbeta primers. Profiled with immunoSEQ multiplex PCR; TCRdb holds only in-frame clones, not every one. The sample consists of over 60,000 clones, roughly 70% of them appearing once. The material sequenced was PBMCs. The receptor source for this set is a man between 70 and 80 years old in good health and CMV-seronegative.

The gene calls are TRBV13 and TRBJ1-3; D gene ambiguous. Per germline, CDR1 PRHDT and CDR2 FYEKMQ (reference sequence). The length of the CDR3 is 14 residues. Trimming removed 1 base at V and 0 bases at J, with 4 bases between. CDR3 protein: CASSLDYSGNTIYF. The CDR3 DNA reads TGTGCCAGCAGCTTAGACTACTCTGGAAACACCATATATTTT.

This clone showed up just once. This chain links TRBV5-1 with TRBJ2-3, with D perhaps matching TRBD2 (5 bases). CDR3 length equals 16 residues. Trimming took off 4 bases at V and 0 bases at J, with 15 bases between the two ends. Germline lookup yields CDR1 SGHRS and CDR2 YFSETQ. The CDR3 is CASSVDLGVSTDTQYF. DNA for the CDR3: TGCGCCAGCAGCGTAGACTTGGGAGTTAGCACAGATACGCAGTATTTT.

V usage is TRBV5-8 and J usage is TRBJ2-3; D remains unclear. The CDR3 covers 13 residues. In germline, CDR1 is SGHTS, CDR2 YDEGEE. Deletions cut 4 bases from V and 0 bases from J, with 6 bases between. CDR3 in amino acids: CASSPTSTDTQYF. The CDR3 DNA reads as TGTGCCAGCAGCCCGACTAGCACAGATACGCAGTATTTT.

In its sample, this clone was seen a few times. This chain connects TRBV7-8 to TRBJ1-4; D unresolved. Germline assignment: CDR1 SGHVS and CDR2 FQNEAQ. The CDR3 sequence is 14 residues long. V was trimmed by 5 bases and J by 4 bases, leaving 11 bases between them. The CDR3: CASSGREGNEKLFF. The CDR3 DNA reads TGTGCCAGCAGCGGAAGAGAGGGTAATGAAAAACTGTTTTTT.

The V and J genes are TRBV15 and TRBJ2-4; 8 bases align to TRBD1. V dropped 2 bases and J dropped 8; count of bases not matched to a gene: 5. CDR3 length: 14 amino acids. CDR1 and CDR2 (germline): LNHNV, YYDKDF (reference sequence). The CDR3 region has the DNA TGTGCCACCAGCAGACCGGACAGGGTTGACATTCAGTACTTC. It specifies CATSRPDRVDIQYF.

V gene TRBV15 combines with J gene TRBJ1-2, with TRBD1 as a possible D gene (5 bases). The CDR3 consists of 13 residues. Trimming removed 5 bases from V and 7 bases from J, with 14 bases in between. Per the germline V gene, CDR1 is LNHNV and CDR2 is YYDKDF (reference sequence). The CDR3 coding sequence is TGTGCCACCAGCTCCCGAGGAGGGGTTGGCTACACCTTC. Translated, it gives CATSSRGGVGYTF. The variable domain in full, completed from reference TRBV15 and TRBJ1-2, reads DAMVIQNPRYQVTQFGKPVTLSCSQTLNHNVMYWYQQKSSQAPKLLFHYYDKDFNNEADTPDNFQSRRPNTSFCFLDIRSPGLGDTAMYLCATSSRGGVGYTFGSGTRLTVV.

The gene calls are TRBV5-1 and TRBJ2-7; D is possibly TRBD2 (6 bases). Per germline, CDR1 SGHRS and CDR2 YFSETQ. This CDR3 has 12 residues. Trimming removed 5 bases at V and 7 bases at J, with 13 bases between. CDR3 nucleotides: TGCGCCAGCAGGGAGGGTTCCAGGGAGCAGTACTTC. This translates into CASREGSREQYF.